This T cell receptor beta chain came from a study of T cell responses to AZD1222 COVID-19 vaccine. Study findings and constraints: Spike was spanned by vaccine-associated CD4 TCRs, which were dominant at 160-218 and 743-854. Repertoires were obtained only post-peak T cell response.

Germline V gene data show CDR1 as SGHDN and CDR2 as FVKESK. The CDR3 has 14 residues. The ends were cut back, 4 bases at V and 1 base at J, with 7 bases in the middle. Turning to this clone: The antigen is not known.

Produced via immunoSEQ multiplex PCR; TCRdb's table is partial and in-frame only. The table records under 150,000 clones, approximately 90% of them present only once. The receptor was isolated from an adult in good health. The source material was peripheral blood, sampled on day 0 of AZD1222 vaccination. The rearrangement joins TRBV14 to TRBJ1-4; no firm D call. In DNA, the CDR3 is TGTGCCAGCAGCCCGAGGCTAACTAATGAAAAACTGTTTTTT. Protein product: CASSPRLTNEKLFF.